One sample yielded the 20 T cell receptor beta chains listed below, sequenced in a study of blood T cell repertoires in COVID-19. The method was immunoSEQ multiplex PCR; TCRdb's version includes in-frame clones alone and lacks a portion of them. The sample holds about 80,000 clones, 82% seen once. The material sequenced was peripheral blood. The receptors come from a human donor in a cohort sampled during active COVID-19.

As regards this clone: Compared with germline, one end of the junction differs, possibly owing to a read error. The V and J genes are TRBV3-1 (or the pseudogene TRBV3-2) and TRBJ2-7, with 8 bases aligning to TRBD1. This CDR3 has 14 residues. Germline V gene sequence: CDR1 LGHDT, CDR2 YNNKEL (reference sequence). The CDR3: CASSQGTGVYEQYF. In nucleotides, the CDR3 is TGTGCCAGCAGTCAAGGGACAGGAGTATACGAGCAGTACTTC.

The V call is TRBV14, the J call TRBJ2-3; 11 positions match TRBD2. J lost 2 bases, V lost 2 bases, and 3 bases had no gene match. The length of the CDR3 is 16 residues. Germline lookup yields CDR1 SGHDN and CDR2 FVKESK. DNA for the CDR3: TGTGCCAGCAGCCAACTAGCGGGGGGCCACACAGATACGCAGTATTTT. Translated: CASSQLAGGHTDTQYF.

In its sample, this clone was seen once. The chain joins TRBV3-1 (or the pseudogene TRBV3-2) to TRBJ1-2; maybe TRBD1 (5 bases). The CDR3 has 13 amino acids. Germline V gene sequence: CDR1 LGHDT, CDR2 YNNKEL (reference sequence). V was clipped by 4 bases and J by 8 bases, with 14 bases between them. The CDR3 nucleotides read TGTGCCAGCAGCCTGCAGGGTAAGGACGGCTACACCTTC. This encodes CASSLQGKDGYTF.

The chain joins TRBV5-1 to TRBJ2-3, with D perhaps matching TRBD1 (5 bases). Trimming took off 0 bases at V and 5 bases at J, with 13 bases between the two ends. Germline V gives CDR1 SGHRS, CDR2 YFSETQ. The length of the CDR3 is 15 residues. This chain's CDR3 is CASSLGQTHGDTQYF. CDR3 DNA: TGCGCCAGCAGCTTGGGACAGACCCACGGAGATACGCAGTATTTT.

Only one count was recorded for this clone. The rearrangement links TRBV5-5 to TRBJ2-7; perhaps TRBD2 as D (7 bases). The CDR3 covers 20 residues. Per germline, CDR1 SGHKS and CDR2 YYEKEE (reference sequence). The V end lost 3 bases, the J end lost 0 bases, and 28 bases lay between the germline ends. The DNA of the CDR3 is TGTGCCAGCAGCTCGCCACCCGGGGGAGGGGGGGGATCGAGCTCCTACGAGCAGTACTTC. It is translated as CASSSPPGGGGGSSSYEQYF.

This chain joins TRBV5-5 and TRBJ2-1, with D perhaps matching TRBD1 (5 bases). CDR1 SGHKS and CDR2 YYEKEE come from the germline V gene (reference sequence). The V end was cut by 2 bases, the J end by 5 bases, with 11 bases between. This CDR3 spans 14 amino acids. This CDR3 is CASSFWLQDNEQFF. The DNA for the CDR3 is TGTGCCAGCAGCTTTTGGCTACAGGACAATGAGCAGTTCTTC.

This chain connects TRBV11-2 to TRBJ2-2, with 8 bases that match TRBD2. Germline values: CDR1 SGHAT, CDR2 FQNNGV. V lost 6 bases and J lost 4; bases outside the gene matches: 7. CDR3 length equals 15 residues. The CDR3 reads CASSSLAGGTGELFF. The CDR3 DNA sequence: TGTGCCAGCAGTTCCTTGGCGGGGGGCACCGGGGAGCTGTTTTTT.

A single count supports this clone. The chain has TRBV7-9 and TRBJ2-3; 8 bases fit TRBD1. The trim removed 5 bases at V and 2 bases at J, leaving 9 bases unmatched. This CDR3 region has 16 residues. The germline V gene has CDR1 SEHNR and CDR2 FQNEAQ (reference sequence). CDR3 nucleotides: TGTGCCAGCAGCCGCTCAGGGGGCCACCCCACAGATACGCAGTATTTT. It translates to CASSRSGGHPTDTQYF. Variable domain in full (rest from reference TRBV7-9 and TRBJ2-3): DTGVSQNPRHKITKRGQNVTFRCDPISEHNRLYWYRQTLGQGPEFLTYFQNEAQLEKSRLLSDRFSAERPKGSFSTLEIQRTEQGDSAMYLCASSRSGGHPTDTQYFGPGTRLTVL.

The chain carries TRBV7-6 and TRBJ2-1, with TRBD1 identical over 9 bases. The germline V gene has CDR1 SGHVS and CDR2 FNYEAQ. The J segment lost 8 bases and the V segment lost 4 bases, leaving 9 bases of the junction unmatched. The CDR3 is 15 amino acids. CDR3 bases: TGTGCCAGCAGCTCAGGGACAGGGCTATTATATGAGCAGTTCTTC. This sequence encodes CASSSGTGLLYEQFF.

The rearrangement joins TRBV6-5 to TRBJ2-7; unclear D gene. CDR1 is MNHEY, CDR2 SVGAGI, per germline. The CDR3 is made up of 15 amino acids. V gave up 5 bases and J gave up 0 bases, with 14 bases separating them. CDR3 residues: CASSTPTKTSYEQYF. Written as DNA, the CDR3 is TGTGCCAGCAGTACACCGACAAAAACCTCCTACGAGCAGTACTTC.

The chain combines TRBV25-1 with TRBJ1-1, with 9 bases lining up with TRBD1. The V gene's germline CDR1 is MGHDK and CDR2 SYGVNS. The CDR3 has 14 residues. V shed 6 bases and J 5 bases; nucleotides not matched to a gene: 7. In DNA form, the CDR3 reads TGTGCCAGCAGACAGGGGGCATTTGTAACTGAAGCTTTCTTT. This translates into CASRQGAFVTEAFF.

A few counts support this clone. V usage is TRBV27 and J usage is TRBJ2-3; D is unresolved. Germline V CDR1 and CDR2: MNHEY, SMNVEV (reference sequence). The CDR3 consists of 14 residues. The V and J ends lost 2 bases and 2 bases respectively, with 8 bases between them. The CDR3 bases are TGTGCCAGCAGTTTAAGACTCGACACAGATACGCAGTATTTT. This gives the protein CASSLRLDTDTQYF.

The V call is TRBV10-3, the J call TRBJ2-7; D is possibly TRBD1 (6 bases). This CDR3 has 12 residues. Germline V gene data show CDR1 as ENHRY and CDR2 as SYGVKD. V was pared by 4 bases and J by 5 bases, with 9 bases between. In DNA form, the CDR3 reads TGTGCCATCAGTGTTGGGGGCAACGAGCAGTACTTC. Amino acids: CAISVGGNEQYF.

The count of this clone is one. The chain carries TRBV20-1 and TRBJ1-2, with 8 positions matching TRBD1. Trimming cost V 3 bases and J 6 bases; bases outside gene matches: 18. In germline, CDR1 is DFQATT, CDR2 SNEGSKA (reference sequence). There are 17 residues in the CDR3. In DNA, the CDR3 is TGCAGTGCTAGTTGGAGGGACAGGTTTGGGGAGGGTGATGGCTACACCTTC. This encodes CSASWRDRFGEGDGYTF.

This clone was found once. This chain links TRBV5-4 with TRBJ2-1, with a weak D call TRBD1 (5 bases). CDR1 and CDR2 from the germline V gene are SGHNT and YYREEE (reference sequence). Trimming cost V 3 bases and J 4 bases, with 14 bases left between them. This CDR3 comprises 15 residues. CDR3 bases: TGTGCCAGCAGCTCGGAACTGACAGTTTACAATGAGCAGTTCTTC. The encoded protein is CASSSELTVYNEQFF.

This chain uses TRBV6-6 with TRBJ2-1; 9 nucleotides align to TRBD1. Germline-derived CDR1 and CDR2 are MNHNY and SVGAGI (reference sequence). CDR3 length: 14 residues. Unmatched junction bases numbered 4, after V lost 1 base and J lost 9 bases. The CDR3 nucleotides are TGTGCCAGCAGTTACTGGACAGGGGATAGTGAGCAGTTCTTC. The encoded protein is CASSYWTGDSEQFF.

The CDR3 DNA follows: TGCGCCAGCAGCCCCGGACAGGGCGACGCTACAAACTATAATTCACCCCTCCACTTT. Its protein product is CASSPGQGDATNYNSPLHF. This chain joins TRBV5-1 and TRBJ1-6; TRBD1 matches at 8 bases. The V and J ends lost 4 bases and 3 bases, in that order; junction bases with no gene match: 15. Germline loops: CDR1 SGHRS, CDR2 YFSETQ. This CDR3 is built from 19 residues.

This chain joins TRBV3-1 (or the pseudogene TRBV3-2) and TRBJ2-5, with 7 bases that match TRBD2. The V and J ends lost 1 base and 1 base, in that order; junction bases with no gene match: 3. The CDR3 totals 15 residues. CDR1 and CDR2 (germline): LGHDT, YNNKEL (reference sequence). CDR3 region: CASSQARGSQETQYF. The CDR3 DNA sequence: TGTGCCAGCAGCCAAGCGCGGGGGTCCCAAGAGACCCAGTACTTC.

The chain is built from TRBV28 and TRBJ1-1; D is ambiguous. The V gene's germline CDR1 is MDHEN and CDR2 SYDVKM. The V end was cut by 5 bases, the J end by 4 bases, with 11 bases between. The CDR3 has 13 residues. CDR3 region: CASSPSQTTEAFF. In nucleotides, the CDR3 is TGTGCCAGCAGTCCCTCACAGACCACTGAAGCTTTCTTT.

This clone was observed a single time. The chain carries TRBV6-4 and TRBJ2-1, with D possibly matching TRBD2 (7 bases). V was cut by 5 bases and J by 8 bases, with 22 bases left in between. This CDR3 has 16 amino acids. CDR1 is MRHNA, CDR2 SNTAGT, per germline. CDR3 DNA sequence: TGTGCCAGCAGTCCCGACGGGGGGCCTCTATGGGATGAGCAGTTCTTC. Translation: CASSPDGGPLWDEQFF.